These T cell receptor beta chains were read from a single sample in a study of Ad26.COV2.S vaccination and SARS-CoV-2 variants. Libraries were prepared by immunoSEQ multiplex PCR; TCRdb keeps only in-frame clonotypes and omits some of them. The sample includes roughly 420,000 clones, around nine tenths seen only once; the top ten take about 4%. Here the sequenced sample was peripheral blood, taken in a trial of Ad26.COV2.S vaccine versus placebo. These receptors all stem from a person aged 18-65 years who received the Ad26.COV2.S COVID-19 vaccine or a placebo. Both conserved end residues are part of each CDR3. The D gene is left open where the match is weak. Clone size, where shown, is once, few, many, or a class for clones that have expanded.

CDR3 DNA	CDR3 protein	J gene	D gene	clone size	V gene
TGTGCCTGGAGGACGAAACATAGGGGACTCCAAGAGACCCAGTACTTC	CAWRTKHRGLQETQYF	TRBJ2-5	NA	NA	TRBV30
TGCGCCAGCAGCCAAGGATTGGTCCACTCTGGAAACACCATATATTTT	CASSQGLVHSGNTIYF	TRBJ1-3	NA	NA	TRBV4-1
TGCGCCAGCAGCCAAGAGGAAAAACTGTTTTTT	CASSQEEKLFF	TRBJ1-4	NA	NA	TRBV4-1
TGTGCCAGCGGGGGAGGGATCGGGACCGGGGAGCTGTTTTTT	CASGGGIGTGELFF	TRBJ2-2	TRBD2	NA	TRBV9
TGCGCCAGCAGCCAAGGGGAGCGGGGGTTCTACAATGAGCAGTTCTTC	CASSQGERGFYNEQFF	TRBJ2-1	TRBD2	NA	TRBV4-3
TGTGCCAGCAGCTTATTGAGTCCTGGGGCGCGGGATACGCAGTATTTT	CASSLLSPGARDTQYF	TRBJ2-3	NA	NA	TRBV7-3
TGTGCCAGTAGTATGACAGGCGAGACCCAGTACTTC	CASSMTGETQYF	TRBJ2-5	NA	once	TRBV19
TGTGCCAGCAGCCAAGATCCGTATCAGCCCCAGCATTTT	CASSQDPYQPQHF	TRBJ1-5	NA	NA	TRBV3-1/TRBV3-2
TGTGCCAGCAGTAGCGGGGGTCCGTTTACCTACGAGCAGTACTTC	CASSSGGPFTYEQYF	TRBJ2-7	TRBD2	once	TRBV5-4
TGTGCCAGCAGCATATCGGGGCGTAACACTGAAGCTTTCTTT	CASSISGRNTEAFF	TRBJ1-1	NA	NA	TRBV7-3
TGTGCCAGCAGTTTAACTAGCGGGAGTTACAATGAGCAGTTCTTC	CASSLTSGSYNEQFF	TRBJ2-1	TRBD2	NA	TRBV28
TGTGCCATCAAAGCGACAGAGAACACTGAAGCTTTCTTT	CAIKATENTEAFF	TRBJ1-1	NA	NA	TRBV10-3
TGCGCCAGCAGCCAAGATCGGGGTAGCGGGGGACTTAACATTCAGTACTTC	CASSQDRGSGGLNIQYF	TRBJ2-4	TRBD2	NA	TRBV4-3
TGTGCCAGCAGCTTAGGTATCGGGGTGGGACAGGGGAACAACGAGCAGTACTTC	CASSLGIGVGQGNNEQYF	TRBJ2-7	TRBD1	NA	TRBV7-9
TGCGCCAGCAGCCAAGGCCTCAGGGGACCTCAGAATCAGCCCCAGCATTTT	CASSQGLRGPQNQPQHF	TRBJ1-5	NA	NA	TRBV4-1
TGTGCCAGCAGTCCCGTGGGGGGAGAGCAGTTCTTC	CASSPVGGEQFF	TRBJ2-1	NA	few	TRBV6-5
TGTGCCAGCAGCTTCCAGGGATCAGCATACAATGAGCAGTTCTTC	CASSFQGSAYNEQFF	TRBJ2-1	NA	NA	TRBV5-4
TGCAGCGTTGGGACAAGAAATGAAAAACTGTTTTTT	CSVGTRNEKLFF	TRBJ1-4	NA	NA	TRBV29-1
TGTGCCAGCTCACCCCGGGACAGGGATTCACCCCTCCACTTT	CASSPRDRDSPLHF	TRBJ1-6	TRBD1	NA	TRBV18
TGTGCCAGCAGTTACTCGCAGGGTTCCTACGAGCAGTACTTC	CASSYSQGSYEQYF	TRBJ2-7	NA	NA	TRBV6-5
TGTGCCTGGAGCCGACTTTGGACAGACTCTGGAAACACCATATATTTT	CAWSRLWTDSGNTIYF	TRBJ1-3	NA	NA	TRBV30
TGTGCCAGCAGCACTACAGAGAACACTGAAGCTTTCTTT	CASSTTENTEAFF	TRBJ1-1	NA	NA	TRBV7-8
TGTGCCAGCAGCTTAGGGGGACTAGCCGTCGATACGCAGTATTTT	CASSLGGLAVDTQYF	TRBJ2-3	TRBD2	NA	TRBV11-3
TGTGCCAGCAGTCCCACCTTGTTTAATGAAAAACTGTTTTTT	CASSPTLFNEKLFF	TRBJ1-4	NA	once	TRBV2
TGTGCCAGCAGCTTAGGGACGGGACAGATCTCTGGGGCCAACGTCCTGACTTTC	CASSLGTGQISGANVLTF	TRBJ2-6	TRBD1	NA	TRBV7-6
TGTGCCAGCAGCCCTGGGTCCCACTACGAGCAGTACTTC	CASSPGSHYEQYF	TRBJ2-7	NA	NA	TRBV5-4
TGTGCCAGCAGCGCGCGGGGGGGTCGAGAGACCCAGTACTTC	CASSARGGRETQYF	TRBJ2-5	TRBD2	NA	TRBV9
TGTGCCAGCAGTGACGGGCCGCCCATAGAAGAGCAGTACTTC	CASSDGPPIEEQYF	TRBJ2-7	NA	NA	TRBV7-9
TGTGCCAGCAGCTTTCTTTCCAGGGGGGGCACTGAAGCTTTCTTT	CASSFLSRGGTEAFF	TRBJ1-1	TRBD1	NA	TRBV7-2
TGCAGTGCTAGTGGCAGAAGGGGCACCGGGGAGCTGTTTTTT	CSASGRRGTGELFF	TRBJ2-2	NA	NA	TRBV20-1
TGTGCCAGCAGCTTAGCCCACTACCAAGAGACCCAGTACTTC	CASSLAHYQETQYF	TRBJ2-5	NA	NA	TRBV11-2
TGCAGTGGGGTAGCGGGGCGCGAGCAGTACTTC	CSGVAGREQYF	TRBJ2-7	TRBD2	NA	TRBV20-1
TGTGCCAGCAGTTACTCGCCGGGGCAGTATAGCAATCAGCCCCAGCATTTT	CASSYSPGQYSNQPQHF	TRBJ1-5	NA	NA	TRBV6-2/TRBV6-3
TGTGCCAGCAGCGACAGTGGCCCCTACAATGAGCAGTTCTTC	CASSDSGPYNEQFF	TRBJ2-1	NA	NA	TRBV28
TGCGCCAGCAGTCCCCCCTTTAACACCGGGGAGCTGTTTTTT	CASSPPFNTGELFF	TRBJ2-2	NA	NA	TRBV10-1
TGTGCCAGCAGTTACCTGTGGACAGGCGAATACGAGCAGTACTTC	CASSYLWTGEYEQYF	TRBJ2-7	TRBD1	NA	TRBV6-2/TRBV6-3
TGCGCCAGCAGTTCGGGTTGGACAGGGTCCTACGAGCAGTACTTC	CASSSGWTGSYEQYF	TRBJ2-7	TRBD1	once	TRBV10-2
TGTGCCAGCAGTGAGGGGCAGATCGCTACCTACGAGCAGTACTTC	CASSEGQIATYEQYF	TRBJ2-7	NA	once	TRBV2
TGCGCCAGCAGCCAAGTAGCGAACCTAAACTACAATGAGCAGTTCTTC	CASSQVANLNYNEQFF	TRBJ2-1	NA	NA	TRBV4-3
TGTGCCAGCAGGGGGATCTATAGCAATCAGCCCCAGCATTTT	CASRGIYSNQPQHF	TRBJ1-5	NA	NA	TRBV6-5
TGTGCCAGCAGCGTAGGAGGTGGAATCGGGAAGTATGAGCAGTTCTTC	CASSVGGGIGKYEQFF	TRBJ2-1	NA	NA	TRBV9